Listed here are 5 T cell receptor beta chains from one sample, sequenced in a study of human T cells and chemical hapten exposure. Time point described: patch test 1, 2 weeks after DPC sensitization. Treatment defined: therapeutic diphenylcyclopropenone sensitization with weekly scalp DPC. TCRdb re-called the RACE reads through MiXCR, storing one row per CDR3 protein. Among some 350,000 distinct CDR3 sequences listed, 5.5% to 8% were seen once. The starting material was whole blood, obtained in connection with sensitization to the hapten diphenylcyclopropenone (DPC). These receptors were taken from a woman under 30 with alopecia areata. Some clones in this sample may be carry-over from other donors' samples.

Comments on this clonotype: The junction departs from the called germline gene at one end, perhaps through a read error. The genes are TRBV7-7 and TRBJ2-7, with a possible D match to TRBD2 (6 bases). Germline-derived CDR1 and CDR2 are SSHAT and FNYEAQ (reference sequence). CDR3 size: 13 residues. Here the CDR3 reads CASSLGLGGEQYF. The CDR3 region has the DNA TGTGCTAGCAGCTTAGGGCTGGGAGGTGAGCAGTACTTC. Full variable domain (remainder filled in from reference TRBV7-7 and TRBJ2-7): GAGVSQSPRYKVTKRGQDVTLRCDPISSHATLYWYQQALGQGPEFLTYFNYEAQPDKSGLPSDRFSAERPEGSISTLTIQRTEQRDSAMYRCASSLGLGGEQYFGPGTRLTVT.

There are many counts of this clonotype. V and J are TRBV11-2 and TRBJ1-1; no firm D call. Germline V lookup: CDR1 SGHAT, CDR2 FQNNGV. The CDR3 loop spans 14 amino acids. Trimming pared 1 base from V and 5 bases from J, leaving 11 bases between. The CDR3 nucleotides read TGTGCCAGCAGCTTAGGAGGCGGGAGGACTGAAGCTTTCTTT. Translation gives CASSLGGGRTEAFF.

This clonotype was seen a handful of times. The chain employs TRBV28 and TRBJ1-6; 7 bases agree with TRBD1. The CDR3 consists of 19 residues. The junction had 11 bases not matched to a gene; V was cut back by 3 bases and J by 0 bases. Per germline, CDR1 MDHEN and CDR2 SYDVKM. Here the CDR3 reads CASSFPQGQLSSYNSPLHF. The DNA of the CDR3 is TGTGCCAGCAGTTTCCCCCAGGGACAGCTGAGCTCCTATAATTCACCCCTCCACTTT.

This clonotype was counted a few times. This rearrangement joins TRBV7-9 to TRBJ2-7, with D tentatively TRBD1 (6 bases). The germline V gene has CDR1 SEHNR and CDR2 FQNEAQ (reference sequence). The CDR3 has 14 residues. Trimming took 0 bases from V and 3 from J, leaving 9 bases between them. Here the CDR3 reads CASSLAPDSYEQYF. CDR3 nucleotide sequence: TGTGCCAGCAGCTTAGCCCCGGACAGCTACGAGCAGTACTTC.

This clonotype came up many times. This chain uses TRBV18 with TRBJ2-3, with 9 bases aligning to TRBD1. This CDR3 comprises 17 residues. The V gene end was trimmed by 4 bases and the J gene end by 0 bases; junction bases not matched to a gene: 8. Germline V gives CDR1 KGHSH, CDR2 LQKENI. The CDR3 spells CASSRNTGTGSTDTQYF. The CDR3 coding sequence is TGTGCCAGCTCACGTAACACCGGGACAGGGAGCACAGATACGCAGTATTTT.